These 18 T cell receptor beta chains originate from one sample sequenced in a study of Ad26.COV2.S vaccination and SARS-CoV-2 variants. Treatment noted: approximately 18 received Ad26.COV2.S at low or high dose, single or two shots; five or six received placebo; per-sample allocation not given. Specimens were obtained on day 63 following the first vaccine or placebo injection. Repertoires were generated with immunoSEQ multiplex PCR, while TCRdb's copy carries only in-frame clones and drops some. The table has 290,000 or so clones, about 90% seen once. The sequencing used peripheral blood, collected in a trial of Ad26.COV2.S vaccine versus placebo. The origin of the receptors is a person between 18 and 59 years old who received the Ad26.COV2.S COVID-19 vaccine or a placebo.

This clone was detected only a few times. This rearrangement joins TRBV25-1 to TRBJ1-1, with D possibly matching TRBD1 (6 bases). V was trimmed by 3 bases and J by 5 bases, leaving 10 bases between them. Germline V gene data show CDR1 as MGHDK and CDR2 as SYGVNS. CDR3 length: 13 amino acids. This CDR3 reads CASSEGGRTEAFF. CDR3 nucleotide sequence: TGTGCCAGCAGTGAGGGGGGCAGGACTGAAGCTTTCTTT.

This chain connects TRBV30 to TRBJ1-3, with 9 bases identical to TRBD1. CDR1 is GTSNPN and CDR2 is SVGIG in the germline V gene (reference sequence). The CDR3 totals 16 residues. With V trimmed by 0 bases and J by 3 bases, 6 bases remained unmatched. The CDR3: CAWSVGTGNYGNTIYF. CDR3 sequence (DNA): TGTGCCTGGAGTGTCGGGACAGGGAATTATGGAAACACCATATATTTT.

V and J are TRBV9 and TRBJ2-2, with 7 bases matching TRBD2. The CDR3 has 16 amino acids. The V gene's germline CDR1 is SGDLS and CDR2 YYNGEE. J was trimmed by 4 bases and V by 0 bases; bases with no gene match: 6. The CDR3 sequence: CASSVDGGSGTGELFF. The CDR3 coding sequence is TGTGCCAGCAGCGTAGATGGCGGGAGCGGCACCGGGGAGCTGTTTTTT.

V is TRBV7-6 and J is TRBJ2-7; D unresolved. Trimming removed 5 bases at V and 3 bases at J, with 14 bases between. Germline V gene lookup returns CDR1 SGHVS and CDR2 FNYEAQ. The length of the CDR3 is 14 residues. CDR3 in amino acids: CASSPRGRSYEQYF. The DNA for the CDR3 is TGTGCCAGCAGCCCTAGAGGACGGAGCTACGAGCAGTACTTC.

V gene TRBV5-6 combines with J gene TRBJ2-3; 10 nucleotides align to TRBD2. CDR3 length: 15 amino acids. Trimming took 3 bases from V and 3 from J; bases not matched to a gene: 4. CDR1 and CDR2 (germline): SGHDT, YYEEEE. CDR3 coding DNA: TGTGCCAGCAGCTCTAGCGGGGGAAGGACAGATACGCAGTATTTT. This sequence encodes CASSSSGGRTDTQYF.

The rearrangement links TRBV7-2 to TRBJ2-1, with TRBD1 as a possible D gene (5 bases). V gave up 2 bases and J gave up 6 bases, with 14 bases separating them. Germline V gene sequence: CDR1 SGHTA, CDR2 FQGNSA. The CDR3 covers 15 residues. CDR3 region: CASSLQVRVSNEQFF. The DNA for the CDR3 is TGTGCCAGCAGCTTACAGGTCAGGGTCTCCAATGAGCAGTTCTTC.

This clone occurred once. V usage is TRBV2 and J usage is TRBJ1-2; 8 nucleotides line up with TRBD1. This CDR3 is built from 14 residues. J gave up 7 bases and V 3 bases, and 7 bases lay outside the gene matches. Germline loops: CDR1 SNHLY, CDR2 FYNNEI. Written as DNA, the CDR3 is TGTGCCAGCAGTGACGGGCAGGGGGCATCTGGCTACACCTTC. As protein: CASSDGQGASGYTF.

V and J are TRBV5-1 and TRBJ2-4; 9 bases agree with TRBD2. The CDR3 runs to 15 residues. Germline V lookup: CDR1 SGHRS, CDR2 YFSETQ. The trim removed 4 bases at V and 8 bases at J, leaving 10 bases unmatched. The CDR3 bases are TGCGCCAGCAGCCAGGGTACTAGCGGGTTTGACATTCAGTACTTC. Protein: CASSQGTSGFDIQYF.

V is TRBV19 and J is TRBJ2-7, with 8 bases identical to TRBD1. This CDR3 is built from 15 residues. The ends lost 5 bases at V and 2 bases at J; junction bases unmatched: 8. The germline gives CDR1 LNHDA, CDR2 SQIVND (reference sequence). This chain's CDR3 is CASSVTGTGTYEQYF. The CDR3 DNA follows: TGTGCCAGTAGTGTAACCGGGACAGGTACCTACGAGCAGTACTTC. Supplemented by reference TRBV19 and TRBJ2-7, the full variable domain reads DGGITQSPKYLFRKEGQNVTLSCEQNLNHDAMYWYRQDPGQGLRLIYYSQIVNDFQKGDIAEGYSVSREKKESFPLTVTSAQKNPTAFYLCASSVTGTGTYEQYFGPGTRLTVT.

The chain recombines TRBV7-6 with TRBJ2-2; D not resolved. The length of the CDR3 is 15 residues. Trimming took off 2 bases at V and 0 bases at J, with 7 bases between the two ends. Germline CDR1 and CDR2: SGHVS and FNYEAQ. DNA of the CDR3: TGTGCCAGCAGCTTATTATCGGCGAACACCGGGGAGCTGTTTTTT. Translating gives CASSLLSANTGELFF. Based on the CDR3 plus reference TRBV7-6 and TRBJ2-2, the full variable domain is GAGVSQSPRYKVTKRGQDVALRCDPISGHVSLYWYRQALGQGPEFLTYFNYEAQQDKSGLPNDRFSAERPEGSISTLTIQRTEQRDSAMYRCASSLLSANTGELFFGEGSRLTVL.

Only one count was recorded for this clone. The rearrangement links TRBV6-5 to TRBJ1-1; TRBD1 might be the D (5 bases). The CDR3 is 16 amino acids. Trimming removed 0 bases from V and 3 bases from J, with 14 bases in between. Germline CDR1 and CDR2: MNHEY and SVGAGI. The CDR3, as DNA: TGTGCCAGCAGTTACTCGGGAGGGGCGGTCGACACTGAAGCTTTCTTT. Translated, it gives CASSYSGGAVDTEAFF.

J is TRBJ1-2 and V is TRBV6-5, with 8 positions matching TRBD1. The germline V gene has CDR1 MNHEY and CDR2 SVGAGI. J was trimmed by 8 bases and V by 8 bases; bases with no gene match: 4. The CDR3 totals 11 residues. The CDR3 nucleotides read TGTGCCAGCGGGACAGGTTGGGGCTACACCTTC. Translating gives CASGTGWGYTF.

This rearrangement joins TRBV7-9 to TRBJ1-2, with D perhaps matching TRBD1 (5 bases). Trimming removed 5 bases from V and 4 bases from J, with 17 bases in between. The germline gives CDR1 SEHNR, CDR2 FQNEAQ (reference sequence). The CDR3 loop spans 15 amino acids. The CDR3 region has the DNA TGTGCCAGCAGCCGCCCCTCCAGGGCCGGCTATGGCTACACCTTC. This codes for CASSRPSRAGYGYTF.

This clone was recorded only once. The genes are TRBV3-1 (or the pseudogene TRBV3-2) and TRBJ2-2; D gene uncertain. CDR1 LGHDT and CDR2 YNNKEL come from the germline V gene (reference sequence). The CDR3 consists of 14 residues. V was clipped by 0 bases and J by 5 bases, with 7 bases between them. The CDR3: CASSQENSTGELFF. CDR3 in DNA: TGTGCCAGCAGCCAAGAGAACTCTACCGGGGAGCTGTTTTTT.

The V gene is TRBV27, the J gene TRBJ1-4; tentatively, D is TRBD1 (6 bases). The germline V gene has CDR1 MNHEY and CDR2 SMNVEV (reference sequence). Trimming took off 6 bases at V and 8 bases at J, with 13 bases between the two ends. The CDR3 extends over 13 amino acids. CDR3 DNA sequence: TGTGCCAGCAGCTACAGGGTCGGGGAAAAACTGTTTTTT. As protein: CASSYRVGEKLFF.

V gene TRBV7-2 combines with J gene TRBJ2-7, with TRBD1 identical over 7 bases. The CDR3 contains 15 residues. Germline V gives CDR1 SGHTA, CDR2 FQGNSA. J gave up 1 base and V 3 bases, and 6 bases lay outside the gene matches. The CDR3 sequence is CASSFAGTESYEQYF. The CDR3 bases are TGTGCCAGCAGCTTCGCCGGGACAGAGTCCTACGAGCAGTACTTC.

This clone showed up just a few times. This chain uses TRBV18 with TRBJ2-2; D remains ambiguous. Germline CDR1 reads KGHSH; CDR2 reads LQKENI. This CDR3 has 13 residues. V lost 0 bases, J lost 4 bases, and 3 bases lay in between. The CDR3 bases are TGTGCCAGCTCACCACCGAGCACCGGGGAGCTGTTTTTT. Translated: CASSPPSTGELFF.

This sequence joins TRBV2 and TRBJ1-5, with TRBD1 identical over 10 bases. Looked up from germline, CDR1 is SNHLY and CDR2 is FYNNEI. CDR3 size: 15 residues. The junction had 5 bases not matched to a gene; V was cut back by 6 bases and J by 3 bases. CDR3 region: CASSGQGVVNQPQHF. In DNA form, the CDR3 reads TGTGCCAGCAGCGGACAGGGGGTTGTCAATCAGCCCCAGCATTTT. Full variable domain (outside the CDR3, taken from reference TRBV2 and TRBJ1-5): EPEVTQTPSHQVTQMGQEVILRCVPISNHLYFYWYRQILGQKVEFLVSFYNNEISEKSEIFDDQFSVERPDGSNFTLKIRSTKLEDSAMYFCASSGQGVVNQPQHFGDGTRLSIL.